Listed below are T cell receptor beta chains from one sample, sequenced in a study of neoadjuvant nivolumab and ipilimumab in lung cancer. Here immunoSEQ multiplex PCR was the method, and the copy in TCRdb shows in-frame clones only, minus some. The sample holds over 25,000 clones, roughly 80% seen once. The source was peripheral blood, collected before neoadjuvant nivolumab, alone or with ipilimumab. The receptors originated from an adult with non-small cell lung cancer. Both conserved end residues are part of each CDR3. A D gene is named only where the DNA matches it firmly. Clone size is stated in some rows and not others, as once, few, many or a class when expanded.

size | J | V | D | CDR3 | DNA
- | TRBJ2-5 | TRBV4-1 | - | CASSRLGVLSQETQYF | TGCGCCAGCAGCCGCCTGGGGGTTCTTAGCCAAGAGACCCAGTACTTC
- | TRBJ1-3 | TRBV5-1 | - | CASSFNTDSGNTIYF | TGCGCCAGCAGCTTCAACACGGACTCTGGAAACACCATATATTTT
once | TRBJ1-3 | TRBV6-5 | - | CASSPWTGSGNTIYF | TGTGCCAGCAGCCCTTGGACCGGCTCTGGAAACACCATATATTTT
once | TRBJ2-3 | TRBV7-9 | TRBD2 | CASRLATDTQYF | TGTGCCAGCAGACTAGCGACAGATACGCAGTATTTT
- | TRBJ1-1 | TRBV7-2 | - | CASSLAFVSGNTEAFF | TGTGCCAGCAGCTTAGCGTTCGTTTCCGGGAACACTGAAGCTTTCTTT
- | TRBJ1-2 | TRBV7-5 | - | CVRSLAGWRFYGYTF | TGTGTCAGAAGCTTAGCAGGCTGGCGATTCTATGGCTACACCTTC
once | TRBJ1-2 | TRBV5-4 | TRBD1 | CASSARDRTASSGYTF | TGTGCCAGCAGCGCCCGGGACAGGACGGCCAGCAGCGGCTACACCTTC
- | TRBJ2-2 | TRBV12-5 | - | CASGFGGYTGELFF | TGTGCTAGTGGTTTTGGGGGGTACACCGGGGAGCTGTTTTTT
- | TRBJ1-2 | TRBV25-1 | - | CASKGDRLIANYGYTF | TGTGCCAGCAAGGGGGATCGGTTGATCGCTAACTATGGCTACACCTTC
- | TRBJ1-1 | TRBV27 | - | CASSLGSAFITEAFF | TGTGCCAGCAGTTTAGGATCGGCGTTTATCACTGAAGCTTTCTTT
- | TRBJ2-3 | TRBV4-3 | - | CASSQDSGRVADTQYF | TGCGCCAGCAGCCAAGACTCGGGCAGGGTGGCAGATACGCAGTATTTT
- | TRBJ1-2 | TRBV9 | TRBD1 | CASSATGTGNYGYTF | TGTGCCAGCAGCGCCACCGGGACAGGGAACTATGGCTACACCTTC
few | TRBJ2-7 | TRBV27 | - | CASSHARAYEQYF | TGTGCCAGCAGTCATGCCAGGGCCTACGAGCAGTACTTC
- | TRBJ2-2 | TRBV6-1 | TRBD1 | CASSPGQLNTGELFF | TGTGCCAGCAGTCCGGGACAGCTGAACACCGGGGAGCTGTTTTTT
- | TRBJ1-4 | TRBV10-1 | - | CASRGYPNEKLFF | TGCGCCAGCAGAGGGTATCCTAATGAAAAACTGTTTTTT